These T cell receptor beta chains were read from a single sample in a study of T cell responses to AZD1222 COVID-19 vaccine. Using immunoSEQ multiplex PCR, the repertoire was profiled, and TCRdb retains in-frame clones only, with some absent. The repertoire holds approximately 150,000 clones, more than 80% seen once, with 3% to 3.5% in the top ten. The sample was peripheral blood, taken 28 days after the second AZD1222 dose. These TCRs come from an adult who received the AZD1222 COVID-19 vaccine. Each CDR3 is given with its conserved first and last residue. A D gene is named only where the DNA matches it firmly. Expanded clones get a size class; other rows say once, few or many, or leave the size out.

15,-,TRBD2,TRBJ2-1,TRBV5-1,TGCGCCAGCAGCCCTGGGACTAGCGGGAGCCATGAGCAGTTCTTC,CASSPGTSGSHEQFF
14,-,-,TRBJ2-5,TRBV5-5,TGTGCCAGCAGCTTCGGTAGCCGGACAGAGACCCAGTACTTC,CASSFGSRTETQYF
14,-,-,TRBJ2-3,TRBV5-1,TGCGCCAGCAGCTTGGAAGGCCGGAGAGATACGCAGTATTTT,CASSLEGRRDTQYF
14,-,-,TRBJ2-7,TRBV6-5,TGTGCCACCGAACGTCGAGGAATGTGGTACGAGCAGTACTTC,CATERRGMWYEQYF
14,-,-,TRBJ2-1,TRBV27,TGTGCCAGCAGTTTATCTACGCGCGGCAATGAGCAGTTCTTC,CASSLSTRGNEQFF
15,-,TRBD2,TRBJ2-1,TRBV6-4,TGTGCCTCCAGCAGGATAGCGGGAGGCGGGGACGAGCAGTTCTTC,CASSRIAGGGDEQFF
17,-,-,TRBJ2-1,TRBV4-2,TGTGCCAGCAGCCCCCCCCCAAGGAGGGAGTCCTACAATGAGCAGTTCTTC,CASSPPPRRESYNEQFF
17,-,TRBD2,TRBJ2-1,TRBV4-2,TGTGCCAGCAGCCAGGGTTTTAGCGGGAGTGGGTACAATGAGCAGTTCTTC,CASSQGFSGSGYNEQFF
16,-,TRBD1,TRBJ1-4,TRBV5-1,TGCGCCAGCAGCTTGGATGCAACAGGGGCGGGAGAAAAACTGTTTTTT,CASSLDATGAGEKLFF
18,-,TRBD1,TRBJ2-6,TRBV14,TGTGCCAGCAGCCTCACAGGGGGCCTCCTCTCTGGGGCCAACGTCCTGACTTTC,CASSLTGGLLSGANVLTF
14,once,TRBD2,TRBJ2-3,TRBV30,TGTGCCTGGAGTAGCGGGAGGGGCACAGATACGCAGTATTTT,CAWSSGRGTDTQYF
15,-,-,TRBJ1-2,TRBV14,TGTGCCAGCAGCCAAGAAAAAGGGAGCAACTATGGCTACACCTTC,CASSQEKGSNYGYTF
15,-,TRBD1,TRBJ2-7,TRBV6-1,TGTGCCAGCAGTGAAGCGGGACAGCGCTCCTACGAGCAGTACTTC,CASSEAGQRSYEQYF
13,-,TRBD1,TRBJ2-5,TRBV7-9,TGTGCCAGCAGAAGGACAGGGGCGGAGACCCAGTACTTC,CASRRTGAETQYF
14,-,TRBD1,TRBJ1-5,TRBV2,TGTGCCAGCAATAGGGACAGCCGTAATCAGCCCCAGCATTTT,CASNRDSRNQPQHF
11,-,-,TRBJ1-2,TRBV28,TGTGCCAGCAGCCAAAAACATGGCTACACCTTC,CASSQKHGYTF
15,few,-,TRBJ1-5,TRBV6-6,TGTGCCAGCAGTTACAGACAGATTGGCAATCAGCCCCAGCATTTT,CASSYRQIGNQPQHF
18,few,-,TRBJ1-3,TRBV3-1/TRBV3-2,TGTGCCAGCAGCCCGCCCAACCGATCAGGGAACTCTGGAAACACCATATATTTT,CASSPPNRSGNSGNTIYF
15,-,-,TRBJ1-2,TRBV11-2,TGTGCCAGCAGCTTAGATACGTCTCCAGGATATGGCTACACCTTC,CASSLDTSPGYGYTF
13,-,-,TRBJ2-5,TRBV5-4,TGTGCCAGCAGCTCCGACAGACAAGAGACCCAGTACTTC,CASSSDRQETQYF
16,-,TRBD2,TRBJ2-7,TRBV27,TGTGCCACAGCCCCTAGCGGGGCCCCGGTATGGATCGAGCAGTACTTC,CATAPSGAPVWIEQYF
15,-,-,TRBJ1-4,TRBV5-5,TGTGCCAGCAGCTTGGGTGGAGTAACTAATGAAAAACTGTTTTTT,CASSLGGVTNEKLFF
16,-,-,TRBJ2-5,TRBV3-1/TRBV3-2,TGTGCCAGCAGCCAAGATAACATACAAGGTGGAGAGACCCAGTACTTC,CASSQDNIQGGETQYF
16,-,-,TRBJ1-1,TRBV5-1,TGCGCCAGCAGCCCCGGGGACCTGGGGACGAACACTGAAGCTTTCTTT,CASSPGDLGTNTEAFF
15,-,-,TRBJ2-2,TRBV28,TGTGCCAGCAGTCTGACTCCCTACCGAACCGGGGAGCTGTTTTTT,CASSLTPYRTGELFF
14,-,-,TRBJ2-5,TRBV5-1,TGCGCCAGCAGCTTGGAATGGGGGCGAGAGACCCAGTACTTC,CASSLEWGRETQYF
15,-,-,TRBJ2-2,TRBV5-1,TGCGCCAGCAGCTTGGAACAGACGAACACCGGGGAGCTGTTTTTT,CASSLEQTNTGELFF
17,-,-,TRBJ1-3,TRBV4-2,TGTGCCAGCAGCCAAGGGTTCGGGTTCCGCTCTGGAAACACCATATATTTT,CASSQGFGFRSGNTIYF
15,-,-,TRBJ1-3,TRBV7-7,TGTGCCAGCAGCTCGGCCCTTGGAGGTGGAAACACCATATATTTT,CASSSALGGGNTIYF
11,-,-,TRBJ1-1,TRBV28,TGTGCCGGCGCAGGTGACACTGAAGCTTTCTTT,CAGAGDTEAFF
13,few,-,TRBJ2-1,TRBV2,TGTGCCAGCAGTGATGTTACCTACAATGAGCAGTTCTTC,CASSDVTYNEQFF